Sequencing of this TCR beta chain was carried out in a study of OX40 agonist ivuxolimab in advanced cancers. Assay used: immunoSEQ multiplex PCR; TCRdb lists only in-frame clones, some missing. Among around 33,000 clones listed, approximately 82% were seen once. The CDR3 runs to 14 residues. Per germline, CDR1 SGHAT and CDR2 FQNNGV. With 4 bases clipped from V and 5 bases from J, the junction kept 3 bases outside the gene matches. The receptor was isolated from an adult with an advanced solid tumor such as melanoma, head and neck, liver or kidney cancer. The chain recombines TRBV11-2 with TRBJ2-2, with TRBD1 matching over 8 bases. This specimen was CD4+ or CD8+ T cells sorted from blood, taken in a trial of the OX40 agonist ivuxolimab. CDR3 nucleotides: TGTGCCAGCAGCTCTACAGGGGGTACCGGGGAGCTGTTTTTT. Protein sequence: CASSSTGGTGELFF.